These 29 T cell receptor beta chains share one sample of origin, sequenced in a study of cytomegalovirus exposure and HLA in healthy donors. The PCR was carried out with 60 Vbeta primers and 13 Jbeta primers. Clones were sequenced by immunoSEQ multiplex PCR, and TCRdb holds only the in-frame ones, with some missing. The profile shows 95,000 to 150,000 clones, around three quarters of them singletons. Sequencing input: PBMCs. The receptors derive from a woman in her thirties or forties in good health and CMV-seronegative.

V is TRBV12-5 and J is TRBJ1-3, with 7 positions matching TRBD1. Unmatched junction bases numbered 4, after V lost 2 bases and J lost 0 bases. CDR1 is LGHNT, CDR2 FRNRAP, per germline. This CDR3 has 16 residues. CDR3 residues: CASGLPGQVSGNTIYF. In DNA, the CDR3 is TGTGCTAGTGGTTTGCCCGGACAGGTCTCTGGAAACACCATATATTTT.

The J gene is TRBJ1-1, the V gene TRBV13, with D hard to call. Germline V gives CDR1 PRHDT, CDR2 FYEKMQ (reference sequence). Trimming cost V 5 bases and J 11 bases, with 18 bases left between them. The CDR3 sequence is 13 residues long. As DNA, the CDR3 is TGTGCCAGCAGCCTCTCCCCTATGTTTCGGGCTTTCTTT. As protein: CASSLSPMFRAFF.

The chain uses TRBV19 and TRBJ2-3; D is unresolved. The CDR3 consists of 13 residues. The V gene lost 5 bases and the J gene lost 3 bases, with 9 bases spanning the gap. In germline, CDR1 is LNHDA, CDR2 SQIVND (reference sequence). The CDR3 DNA reads as TGTGCCAGTAGTCCCCCCGGGACAGATACGCAGTATTTT. This sequence encodes CASSPPGTDTQYF.

The CDR3 here is CASSRTSGNEQYF. The CDR3 DNA sequence: TGTGCCAGTAGTAGGACTAGCGGGAACGAGCAGTACTTC. The chain couples TRBV19 to TRBJ2-7; TRBD2 matches at 12 bases. Germline V lookup: CDR1 LNHDA, CDR2 SQIVND (reference sequence). This CDR3 region has 13 residues. The V segment lost 4 bases and the J segment 5 bases; nucleotides outside the gene matches: 0.

This clone was observed a handful of times. The J gene is TRBJ2-3, the V gene TRBV28; D is possibly TRBD1 (5 bases). The CDR3 is 13 amino acids. V dropped 6 bases and J dropped 0 bases, with 7 bases sitting between them. The germline V gene encodes CDR1 MDHEN and CDR2 SYDVKM. CDR3 DNA sequence: TGTGCCAGCAGGGACATAAGCACAGATACGCAGTATTTT. Its protein product is CASRDISTDTQYF.

The chain has TRBV5-1 and TRBJ2-2; the D gene is possibly TRBD2 (5 bases). The CDR3 totals 16 residues. The V end lost 1 base, the J end lost 6 bases, and 16 bases lay between the germline ends. In germline, CDR1 is SGHRS, CDR2 YFSETQ. The CDR3 nucleotides read TGCGCCAGCAGCTTGCGAGCGGACGGCTACTCCGGGGAGCTGTTTTTT. Translated, it gives CASSLRADGYSGELFF.

The chain carries TRBV19 and TRBJ2-7; TRBD1 is a possible D gene (6 bases). Deletions cut 2 bases from V and 2 bases from J, with 16 bases between. Germline-derived CDR1 and CDR2 are LNHDA and SQIVND (reference sequence). The CDR3 is 16 amino acids. The CDR3 is CASSIREQGTAYEQYF. The CDR3 DNA follows: TGTGCCAGTAGTATAAGGGAGCAGGGGACGGCCTACGAGCAGTACTTC.

This chain connects TRBV19 to TRBJ1-5; 8 positions agree with TRBD1. The V segment lost 3 bases and the J segment 0 bases; nucleotides outside the gene matches: 1. The CDR3 loop spans 15 amino acids. The germline gives CDR1 LNHDA, CDR2 SQIVND (reference sequence). The CDR3 sequence is CASSMGQDSNQPQHF. CDR3 bases: TGTGCCAGTAGTATGGGACAGGATAGCAATCAGCCCCAGCATTTT.

The chain recombines TRBV18 with TRBJ2-1, with D maybe TRBD2 (5 bases). Per the germline V gene, CDR1 is KGHSH and CDR2 is LQKENI. This CDR3 region has 17 residues. V shed 3 bases and J shed 1 base, with 16 bases lying between them. CDR3 DNA: TGTGCCAGCTCACCCCTAGGAACCGGAGGATCCTACAATGAGCAGTTCTTC. It encodes CASSPLGTGGSYNEQFF.

This clone was counted only a few times. Within the sample, other DNA sequences also encode this same CDR3. The chain carries TRBV14 and TRBJ1-5, with D uncertain. This CDR3 is built from 13 residues. Germline CDR1 and CDR2: SGHDN and FVKESK. V gave up 2 bases and J gave up 6 bases, with 8 bases separating them. The DNA of the CDR3 is TGTGCCAGCAGCCAACAGGTCGGTCAGCCCCAGCATTTT. It yields the protein CASSQQVGQPQHF.

The chain is built from TRBV28 and TRBJ1-5; tentative D call: TRBD1 (5 bases). This CDR3 has 15 amino acids. Germline-derived CDR1 and CDR2 are MDHEN and SYDVKM. Trimming removed 3 bases at V and 0 bases at J, with 9 bases between. In DNA, the CDR3 is TGTGCCAGCAGTTTTGGGGGGGATAGCAATCAGCCCCAGCATTTT. Amino acids: CASSFGGDSNQPQHF.

The rearrangement joins TRBV27 to TRBJ2-7, with TRBD1 matching over 7 bases. Germline values: CDR1 MNHEY, CDR2 SMNVEV (reference sequence). The CDR3 spans 17 residues. V gave up 1 base and J gave up 3 bases; unmatched junction bases: 12. The CDR3 region has the DNA TGTGCCAGCAGTTTATATTGGCCCATACCAGGGGGCTACGAGCAGTACTTC. As protein: CASSLYWPIPGGYEQYF.

About this clone: Other DNA variants within this sample encode the same CDR3. The chain combines TRBV2 with TRBJ2-5, with D perhaps matching TRBD1 (5 bases). The CDR3 totals 13 residues. V was pared by 7 bases and J by 2 bases, with 11 bases between. Germline CDR1 is SNHLY and CDR2 is FYNNEI. DNA for the CDR3: TGTGCCAGCATGGTCCAGGGTCAAGAGACCCAGTACTTC. Its translation: CASMVQGQETQYF.

Details on this clone: Within the sample, other DNA sequences also encode this same CDR3. The chain links TRBV19 to TRBJ1-1; D unclear. CDR3 length: 16 residues. Trimming stripped 6 bases from V and 0 bases from J, with 17 bases between. CDR1 is LNHDA and CDR2 is SQIVND in the germline V gene (reference sequence). CDR3 sequence reads: CASRPPNGRLNTEAFF. In DNA, the CDR3 is TGTGCCAGTAGACCCCCCAATGGGCGACTGAACACTGAAGCTTTCTTT. The full variable domain, its missing parts supplied by reference TRBV19 and TRBJ1-1, is DGGITQSPKYLFRKEGQNVTLSCEQNLNHDAMYWYRQDPGQGLRLIYYSQIVNDFQKGDIAEGYSVSREKKESFPLTVTSAQKNPTAFYLCASRPPNGRLNTEAFFGQGTRLTVV.

The CDR3 loop is CASSLTGGQTEAFF. In nucleotides, the CDR3 is TGTGCCAGCAGCCTGACAGGGGGCCAGACTGAAGCTTTCTTT. The V call is TRBV2, the J call TRBJ1-1; 10 positions agree with TRBD1. This CDR3 contains 14 residues. The J segment lost 5 bases and the V segment lost 6 bases, leaving 6 bases of the junction unmatched. Germline loops: CDR1 SNHLY, CDR2 FYNNEI. The full variable domain, completed using reference TRBV2 and TRBJ1-1, is EPEVTQTPSHQVTQMGQEVILRCVPISNHLYFYWYRQILGQKVEFLVSFYNNEISEKSEIFDDQFSVERPDGSNFTLKIRSTKLEDSAMYFCASSLTGGQTEAFFGQGTRLTVV.

The chain employs TRBV9 and TRBJ2-1; 7 nucleotides match TRBD2. Germline trimming cut 2 bases from V and 7 bases from J; bases unmatched to any gene: 12. Germline V CDR1 and CDR2: SGDLS, YYNGEE. CDR3 length: 16 residues. CDR3 DNA: TGTGCCAGCAGCGTTGTTTCGGGGGAGGGGAGGAATGAGCAGTTCTTC. Residues: CASSVVSGEGRNEQFF.

The V gene is TRBV28, the J gene TRBJ1-5; 9 nucleotides line up with TRBD1. The junction had 7 bases not matched to a gene; V was cut back by 7 bases and J by 3 bases. The length of the CDR3 is 15 residues. Germline lookup yields CDR1 MDHEN and CDR2 SYDVKM. The CDR3 region is CASIKQGAPNQPQHF. The CDR3 DNA reads as TGTGCCAGCATAAAACAGGGGGCACCCAATCAGCCCCAGCATTTT. Complete variable domain (other parts from reference TRBV28 and TRBJ1-5): DVKVTQSSRYLVKRTGEKVFLECVQDMDHENMFWYRQDPGLGLRLIYFSYDVKMKEKGDIPEGYSVSREKKERFSLILESASTNQTSMYLCASIKQGAPNQPQHFGDGTRLSIL.

The rearrangement joins TRBV5-1 to TRBJ2-5, with 9 bases lining up with TRBD2. This CDR3 is built from 16 residues. The V segment lost 0 bases and the J segment 1 base; nucleotides outside the gene matches: 4. Germline lookup yields CDR1 SGHRS and CDR2 YFSETQ. The CDR3 bases are TGCGCCAGCAGCTTGGGGTCTAGCGGGGCCCAAGAGACCCAGTACTTC. Translated: CASSLGSSGAQETQYF. Full variable domain (remainder filled in from reference TRBV5-1 and TRBJ2-5): KAGVTQTPRYLIKTRGQQVTLSCSPISGHRSVSWYQQTPGQGLQFLFEYFSETQRNKGNFPGRFSGRQFSNSRSEMNVSTLELGDSALYLCASSLGSSGAQETQYFGPGTRLLVL.

The J gene is TRBJ1-1, the V gene TRBV4-3; 8 bases agree with TRBD1. Germline trimming cut 3 bases from V and 1 base from J; bases unmatched to any gene: 1. Germline V gene lookup returns CDR1 LGHNA and CDR2 YSLEER. The length of the CDR3 is 14 residues. The CDR3 reads CASSHTGGNTEAFF. Here the CDR3 DNA reads TGCGCCAGCAGCCATACAGGGGGGAACACTGAAGCTTTCTTT.

This clone was detected a few times. The gene calls are TRBV18 and TRBJ2-4; 9 bases match TRBD1. Germline CDR1 and CDR2: KGHSH and LQKENI. This CDR3 spans 18 amino acids. J gave up 7 bases and V 7 bases, and 20 bases lay outside the gene matches. CDR3 region: CASLGPPTSDRGNNIQYF. The CDR3 DNA follows: TGTGCCAGCTTGGGGCCCCCCACTTCGGACAGGGGAAACAACATTCAGTACTTC.

There are a few counts of this clone. The rearrangement uses TRBV10-3 and TRBJ2-1, with 10 bases aligning to TRBD2. This CDR3 has 14 amino acids. Trimming removed 8 bases from V and 8 bases from J; junction bases left unmatched: 9. Germline CDR1 reads ENHRY; CDR2 reads SYGVKD. In DNA, the CDR3 is TGTGCCATCGCGAGCGGGAGGGGGGTCGATGAGCAGTTCTTC. Translated, it gives CAIASGRGVDEQFF.

The genes are TRBV28 and TRBJ2-2, with 8 bases identical to TRBD1. CDR1 is MDHEN and CDR2 is SYDVKM in the germline V gene. This CDR3 region has 15 residues. The V and J ends lost 9 bases and 5 bases, in that order; junction bases with no gene match: 11. CDR3 in amino acids: CASTIGQGITGELFF. CDR3 nucleotides: TGTGCCAGTACTATAGGACAGGGTATAACCGGGGAGCTGTTTTTT.

This chain connects TRBV2 to TRBJ2-3; D unclear. The germline V gene encodes CDR1 SNHLY and CDR2 FYNNEI. V was clipped by 4 bases and J by 6 bases, with 14 bases between them. This CDR3 comprises 14 residues. The CDR3 DNA reads TGTGCCAGCAGTGCGCGCCGAGCAAAGGATACGCAGTATTTT. Translation gives CASSARRAKDTQYF.

CDR3 region: CASSQESLVFYEQYF. CDR3 nucleotide sequence: TGCGCCAGCAGCCAAGAGAGTCTGGTTTTCTACGAGCAGTACTTC. The rearrangement joins TRBV4-1 to TRBJ2-7; D not certain. Germline V gene lookup returns CDR1 MGHRA and CDR2 YSYEKL. V was pared by 0 bases and J by 3 bases, with 12 bases between. This CDR3 contains 15 residues.

CDR3 sequence (DNA): TGTGCCAGCAGTTTTAGGACAGGGGACCCCTACAATGAGCAGTTCTTC. Protein: CASSFRTGDPYNEQFF. This chain links TRBV2 with TRBJ2-1, with 9 bases matching TRBD1. The CDR3 totals 16 residues. V shed 5 bases and J 2 bases; nucleotides not matched to a gene: 7. Germline assignment: CDR1 SNHLY and CDR2 FYNNEI.

The V gene is TRBV7-9, the J gene TRBJ2-6; TRBD1 matches at 8 bases. There are 19 residues in the CDR3. The germline V gene has CDR1 SEHNR and CDR2 FQNEAQ (reference sequence). J lost 0 bases, V lost 4 bases, and 11 bases had no gene match. The CDR3 protein is CASSSQLGTGRSGANVLTF. The CDR3 coding sequence is TGTGCCAGCAGCTCTCAACTCGGGACAGGACGCTCTGGGGCCAACGTCCTGACTTTC.

This clone was seen a few times. The chain is built from TRBV5-1 and TRBJ1-1, with 7 positions matching TRBD1. V lost 4 bases to trimming and J lost 10 bases; unmatched junction nucleotides: 10. Germline CDR1 and CDR2: SGHRS and YFSETQ. The CDR3 totals 13 residues. The CDR3 loop reads CASSTGPQGGAFF. The CDR3, as DNA: TGCGCCAGCAGCACCGGACCTCAGGGGGGAGCTTTCTTT.

This clone is medium-sized within its sample. This chain connects TRBV2 to TRBJ1-1; 7 bases map to TRBD1. The CDR3 extends over 14 amino acids. V shed 6 bases and J 1 base; nucleotides not matched to a gene: 5. Germline loops: CDR1 SNHLY, CDR2 FYNNEI. The CDR3 DNA is TGTGCCAGCAGAACAGGGGTAAGGAACACTGAAGCTTTCTTT. It is translated as CASRTGVRNTEAFF.

J is TRBJ2-5 and V is TRBV7-9; a weak D match, TRBD2 (6 bases). The ends were cut back, 5 bases at V and 3 bases at J, with 16 bases in the middle. Germline lookup yields CDR1 SEHNR and CDR2 FQNEAQ (reference sequence). This CDR3 region has 15 residues. CDR3 nucleotides: TGTGCCAGCAGCCCCGTGGGTAGCGGTGAAGAGACCCAGTACTTC. Residues: CASSPVGSGEETQYF.